The text below deals with one T cell receptor (beta chain). Its cognate antigen is unknown. This could be a read error, since a much larger clone is one nucleotide away. This CDR3 region has 15 residues. This sample is drawn from a study of response to subunit inactivated influenza vaccine. General study points: It was suggested by the authors that few new T cells are recruited by each seasonal influenza vaccination.

TCRdb ran MiXCR on the RT-PCR reads and lists one entry per CDR3 protein. This table holds hundreds of thousands of distinct CDR3 sequences, about 18% found once. J is TRBJ2-1 and V is TRBV12-3 or TRBV12-4, with D possibly being TRBD2 (7 bases). This material consisted of PBMCs from blood, taken roughly 5 days after vaccination. The receptor was isolated from a man aged 45-60 years who received an inactivated influenza vaccine. CDR3 nucleotides: TGTCCCAGCAGGTCAGGGGAGGGCTCCTACAATGAGCAGTTCTTC. Amino acids: CPSRSGEGSYNEQFF.